The rows below give T cell receptor beta chains drawn from one sample of a study of CD8 T cells in Susac syndrome. TCRdb passed the immunoSEQ multiplex PCR reads through MiXCR, listing each CDR3 protein once. The sample has approximately 87,000 distinct CDR3 sequences, 95% to 96% seen once. The material sequenced was CD8+ T cells from PBMCs. These receptor sequences come from a human donor with Susac syndrome. The conserved cysteine and the conserved F or W are not part of the CDR3 here. The order of the fields is V gene, J gene, CDR3 protein.

v_gene: TRBV20-1
j_gene: TRBJ1-1
CDR3aa: SARERGDTEAF

v_gene: TRBV9
j_gene: TRBJ1-1
CDR3aa: ASSVEGHLNTEAF

v_gene: TRBV29-1
j_gene: TRBJ1-1
CDR3aa: SVVGQTAF

v_gene: TRBV2
j_gene: TRBJ2-7
CDR3aa: ASSGTSIDEQY

v_gene: TRBV4-3
j_gene: TRBJ2-1
CDR3aa: ASSQDGDQRYDEQF

v_gene: TRBV7-9
j_gene: TRBJ1-1
CDR3aa: ASGWTGYRDTEAF

v_gene: TRBV25-1
j_gene: TRBJ2-5
CDR3aa: ASDILVQKETQY

v_gene: TRBV9
j_gene: TRBJ2-1
CDR3aa: ASSRRGHEQF

v_gene: TRBV20-1
j_gene: TRBJ1-2
CDR3aa: SGFPQVYGYT

v_gene: TRBV25-1
j_gene: TRBJ1-5
CDR3aa: ASSSGGTGINQPQH

v_gene: TRBV27
j_gene: TRBJ2-3
CDR3aa: ASSAGGGTQY

v_gene: TRBV14
j_gene: TRBJ1-1
CDR3aa: ASSQGMNTEAF

v_gene: TRBV4-3
j_gene: TRBJ2-4
CDR3aa: ASSQDRGAKNIQY

v_gene: TRBV25-1
j_gene: TRBJ1-2
CDR3aa: ASSELGASYGYT

v_gene: TRBV6-1
j_gene: TRBJ2-5
CDR3aa: ASSRYVGHWGETQY

v_gene: TRBV6-2/TRBV6-3
j_gene: TRBJ2-3
CDR3aa: ATSRSTDTQY

v_gene: TRBV24-1
j_gene: TRBJ2-7
CDR3aa: ATSDWGTSGSSHEQY

v_gene: TRBV9
j_gene: TRBJ2-3
CDR3aa: ASSLQGPFGDTQY

v_gene: TRBV30
j_gene: TRBJ1-1
CDR3aa: AWSVRGGYGEAF

v_gene: TRBV5-6
j_gene: TRBJ2-2
CDR3aa: ASKVGVTGELF

v_gene: TRBV20-1
j_gene: TRBJ1-2
CDR3aa: RGRGGDYGYT

v_gene: TRBV28
j_gene: TRBJ2-1
CDR3aa: ASSLGRSDNEQF

v_gene: TRBV9
j_gene: TRBJ2-3
CDR3aa: ASSVDLGGTDTQY

v_gene: TRBV7-8
j_gene: TRBJ1-6
CDR3aa: ASSFGLSDSYNSPLH

v_gene: TRBV7-9
j_gene: TRBJ1-2
CDR3aa: ASREADGYGYT

v_gene: TRBV24-1
j_gene: TRBJ2-1
CDR3aa: ATSALAAGTGDEQF

v_gene: TRBV29-1
j_gene: TRBJ2-1
CDR3aa: SVGLALLNEQF

v_gene: TRBV29-1
j_gene: TRBJ2-7
CDR3aa: SVEVESYEQY

v_gene: TRBV7-9
j_gene: TRBJ2-5
CDR3aa: ASSKNTGQETQY

v_gene: TRBV7-9
j_gene: TRBJ1-2
CDR3aa: ASSPPWQANYGYT

v_gene: TRBV20-1
j_gene: TRBJ1-2
CDR3aa: SARVKGSYGYT

v_gene: TRBV27
j_gene: TRBJ2-2
CDR3aa: ASSFFPGELF